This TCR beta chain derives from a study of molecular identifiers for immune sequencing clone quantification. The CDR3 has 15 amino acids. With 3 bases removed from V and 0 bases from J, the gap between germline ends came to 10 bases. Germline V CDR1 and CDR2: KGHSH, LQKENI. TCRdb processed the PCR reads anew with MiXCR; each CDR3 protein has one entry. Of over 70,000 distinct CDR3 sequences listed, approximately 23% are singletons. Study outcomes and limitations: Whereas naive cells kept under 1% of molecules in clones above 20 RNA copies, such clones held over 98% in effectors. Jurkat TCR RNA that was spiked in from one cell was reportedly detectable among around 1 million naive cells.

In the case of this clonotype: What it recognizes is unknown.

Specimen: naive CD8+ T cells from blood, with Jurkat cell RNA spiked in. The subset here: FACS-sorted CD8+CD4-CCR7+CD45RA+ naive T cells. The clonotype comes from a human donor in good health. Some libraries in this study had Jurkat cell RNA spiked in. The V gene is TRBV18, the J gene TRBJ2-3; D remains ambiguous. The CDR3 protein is CASSPEPDSTDTQYF. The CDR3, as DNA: TGTGCCAGCTCACCGGAGCCGGACAGCACAGATACGCAGTATTTT.